This T cell receptor (beta chain) was captured in a study of blood T cells in healthy people across ages. Overall study results and limits: Aged donors had fewer naive CD4+ cells and lower diversity than long-lived donors. A conclusive naive versus antigen-experienced comparison was prevented by the unsorted PBMCs.

Primers used in a second PCR of roughly 7 to 11 cycles were a sample-barcoded 5' primer and a J-beta primer mix. TCRdb called the 5' RACE reads again in MiXCR, with one record for every CDR3 protein. The repertoire includes about 680,000 distinct CDR3 sequences, about 52% of them detected once, and under 35% sits in the top ten. In germline, CDR1 is SNHLY, CDR2 FYNNEI. J gave up 4 bases and V 4 bases, and 14 bases lay outside the gene matches. This CDR3 spans 18 amino acids. On this clonotype: The antigen is not known.

Individuals who donated were healthy Caucasians from Russia aged roughly 6 to 100. Peripheral blood from each donor was collected in a volume of 9.5 to 10 milliliters. The chain links TRBV2 to TRBJ1-5; 9 nucleotides agree with TRBD1. This receptor was taken from a woman between 55 and 75 years old in good health. The sequenced sample consisted of blood. This CDR3 reads CASSGNLGQGLSNQPQHF. The CDR3, as DNA: TGTGCCAGCAGTGGTAACCTCGGACAGGGGTTGTCAAATCAGCCCCAGCATTTT.